A selection of T cell receptor beta chains follows, all from one sample in a study of OX40 agonist ivuxolimab in advanced cancers. The table came from immunoSEQ multiplex PCR; TCRdb's copy has only in-frame clones and leaves some out. This repertoire shows just under 60,000 clones, 91% found once; its top ten account for 3.5% to 4%. Source: CD4+ or CD8+ T cells sorted from blood, taken in a trial of the OX40 agonist ivuxolimab. The receptors come from an adult with an advanced solid tumor such as melanoma, head and neck, liver or kidney cancer. Both conserved end residues are part of each CDR3. The order of the fields is clone size, V gene, J gene, D gene, CDR3 DNA, CDR3 protein. D genes are given only for firm matches. Clone size is given for some rows only: seen once, a few or many times, or a class if the clone is expanded.

-	TRBV4-2	TRBJ1-1	TRBD1	TGTGCCAGCAGCTGGGACAGTCTGAACACTGAAGCTTTCTTT	CASSWDSLNTEAFF
once	TRBV27	TRBJ2-7	TRBD2	TGTGCCAGCAGTCTCTCCACTAGCGGAACCTACGAGCAGTACTTC	CASSLSTSGTYEQYF
-	TRBV28	TRBJ2-1	TRBD2	TGTGCCAGCCGACTAGCGCCCAATGAGCAGTTCTTC	CASRLAPNEQFF
-	TRBV9	TRBJ2-7	TRBD1	TGTGCCAGCAGCGCCGGGACAGGGGGCGAGCAGTACTTC	CASSAGTGGEQYF
-	TRBV7-9	TRBJ2-5	-	TGTGCCAGCAGCTTAGCTCAGGGGAAAGAGACCCAGTACTTC	CASSLAQGKETQYF
-	TRBV28	TRBJ1-1	-	TGTGCCACGAGAACAGGGTTCACTGAAGCTTTCTTT	CATRTGFTEAFF
once	TRBV25-1	TRBJ2-1	-	TGTGCCACCGGGGTTGGGGGTGAGCAGTTCTTC	CATGVGGEQFF
-	TRBV27	TRBJ2-7	TRBD1	TGTGCCAGCAGCAGGACAGGGGACTACGAGCAGTACTTC	CASSRTGDYEQYF
once	TRBV7-9	TRBJ2-1	TRBD2	TGTGCCAGCAGCTCCCCGGGAGGGCACAATGAGCAGTTCTTC	CASSSPGGHNEQFF
-	TRBV11-2	TRBJ2-1	-	TGTGCCAGCAGCTCCCTGCGAGGGGGGGCCTACAATGAGCAGTTCTTC	CASSSLRGGAYNEQFF
-	TRBV19	TRBJ2-7	-	TGTGCCAGTAGTTCGACTAGTCCCTCCTACGAGCAGTACTTC	CASSSTSPSYEQYF
-	TRBV7-8	TRBJ2-7	TRBD2	TGTGCCAGCAGCTTAGTTGGCAGAGAGTTCTCGGGAGGTGCCTACGAGCAGTACTTC	CASSLVGREFSGGAYEQYF
once	TRBV11-2	TRBJ2-7	TRBD2	TGTGCCAGCAGCCAGAACGGACTAGCGGGAGCGAGCTACGAGCAGTACTTC	CASSQNGLAGASYEQYF
-	TRBV15	TRBJ2-7	-	TGTGCCACCAGCGAGATAAGGGGTAACTCCTACGAGCAGTACTTC	CATSEIRGNSYEQYF
-	TRBV11-3	TRBJ2-7	TRBD2	TGTGCCAGCAGCTTAAAAGGACTAGCGGCCTTCTACGAGCAGTACTTC	CASSLKGLAAFYEQYF
-	TRBV7-2	TRBJ2-7	TRBD2	TGTGCCAGCAGGAAAATGGCGGGAGCCCCCTACGAGCAGTACTTC	CASRKMAGAPYEQYF
-	TRBV5-6	TRBJ1-2	-	TGTGCCAGCAGCTTGGAGCGGGGTACATATGGCTACACCTTC	CASSLERGTYGYTF
-	TRBV4-3	TRBJ2-7	TRBD1	TGCGCCAGCAGCCAAGATACAGGGGATTACGAGCAGTACTTC	CASSQDTGDYEQYF
-	TRBV14	TRBJ2-5	-	TGTGCCAGCAGCCAAGACCCCCAAGAGACCCAGTACTTC	CASSQDPQETQYF
-	TRBV4-1	TRBJ2-1	TRBD2	TGCGCCAGCAGCCAAGAGAGCGGGAGGGCCGACAATGAGCAGTTCTTC	CASSQESGRADNEQFF
-	TRBV2	TRBJ2-2	-	TGTGCCAGCAGTGTGGTGCAGGGGCGGCTTTACACCGGGGAGCTGTTTTTT	CASSVVQGRLYTGELFF
-	TRBV6-1	TRBJ1-2	-	TGTGCCAGCAGTGAAGGGGTTGTGGGTCAGGGTTATGGCTACACCTTC	CASSEGVVGQGYGYTF
-	TRBV6-1	TRBJ1-1	-	TGTGCCAGCAGTGATCCCTCGACGGGCTGGTCTGAAGCTTTCTTT	CASSDPSTGWSEAFF
-	TRBV7-6	TRBJ2-7	TRBD2	TGTGCCAGCAGCCTTCTACTAGCGGGAGATGGGGTCGAGCAGTACTTC	CASSLLLAGDGVEQYF
-	TRBV28	TRBJ2-7	-	TGTGCCAGCACCCCCATGAGCTCCTACGAGCAGTACTTC	CASTPMSSYEQYF
-	TRBV4-3	TRBJ2-2	-	TGCGCCAGCAGCCAAGGGGTTACAGGGAACACCGGGGAGCTGTTTTTT	CASSQGVTGNTGELFF
-	TRBV4-3	TRBJ2-7	TRBD2	TGCGCCAGCAGCCAAGATGGGGGGGGCTACGAGCAGTACTTC	CASSQDGGGYEQYF
-	TRBV7-7	TRBJ2-3	-	TGTGCCAGCAGCTTAGGAAGCACAGATACGCAGTATTTT	CASSLGSTDTQYF
-	TRBV27	TRBJ2-4	-	TGTGCCAGCAGTACCTCTTGGGGTGCCAAAAACATTCAGTACTTC	CASSTSWGAKNIQYF
-	TRBV6-6	TRBJ2-7	-	TGTGCCAGCAGTTACACCTCCCCGGCCTACGAGCAGTACTTC	CASSYTSPAYEQYF
medium-sized	TRBV6-1	TRBJ2-7	TRBD2	TGTGCCAGCGCTCTAGCGGGAGCCTACGAGCAGTACTTC	CASALAGAYEQYF
-	TRBV5-1	TRBJ1-3	-	TGCGCCAGCAGGGCAGGGGAAGGAAACACCATATATTTT	CASRAGEGNTIYF
-	TRBV7-9	TRBJ1-2	-	TGTGCCAGCAGCGGAGATTATGGCTACACCTTC	CASSGDYGYTF
once	TRBV25-1	TRBJ2-1	-	TGTGCCAGTGAGGGCAGGCCCAATGAGCAGTTCTTC	CASEGRPNEQFF
-	TRBV7-3	TRBJ2-1	-	TGTGCCAGCAGCTTAACCTGGGGTGGAGAGCAGTTCTTC	CASSLTWGGEQFF
-	TRBV13	TRBJ1-3	-	TGTGCCAGCAGCTTATCTGGAAACACCATATATTTT	CASSLSGNTIYF
-	TRBV30	TRBJ2-7	TRBD1	TGTGCCTGGGCAGACAGGGGGAGCTCCTACGAGCAGTACTTC	CAWADRGSSYEQYF
-	TRBV7-9	TRBJ2-7	-	TGTGCCAGCAGCACCACAGGGAAGGAGCAGTACTTC	CASSTTGKEQYF
-	TRBV6-1	TRBJ2-1	-	TGTGCCAGCACCCTAGACAAGAGCTCCTACAATGAGCAGTTCTTC	CASTLDKSSYNEQFF
once	TRBV9	TRBJ2-7	TRBD2	TGTGCCAGCAGCGTCGGACTAGTCTCCGACGAGCAGTACTTC	CASSVGLVSDEQYF